This T cell receptor beta chain was identified in a study of OX40 agonist ivuxolimab in advanced cancers. The CDR3 spans 13 residues. Deletions cut 4 bases from V and 5 bases from J, with 11 bases between. Per germline, CDR1 MNHNS and CDR2 SASEGT. Produced via immunoSEQ multiplex PCR; TCRdb's table is partial and in-frame only. Counted here are 80,000 or so clones, approximately 92% occurring once; the ten biggest clones make up less than 0.35%. This material consisted of CD4+ or CD8+ T cells sorted from blood, taken in a trial of the OX40 agonist ivuxolimab. The clonotype was recovered from an adult with an advanced solid tumor such as melanoma, head and neck, liver or kidney cancer. The chain carries TRBV6-1 and TRBJ1-1; no reliable D call. The CDR3: CASSGTTGTEAFF. The CDR3, as DNA: TGTGCCAGCAGTGGGACCACCGGTACTGAAGCTTTCTTT.